This TCR beta chain is drawn from a study of early T cells in non-severe SARS-CoV-2 infection. Study-level background: Chains were unpaired, as sequencing was done on bulk RNA from unsorted whole blood. The study, taken as a whole, reports: Clonotype matching in VDJdb favored anti-spike CD8 responses and did not capture private and CD4 specificities.

This clonotype appeared a few times. What it binds is not known. The TCR library protocol was used to attach unique molecular identifiers. These identifiers were attached to individual cDNA molecules. TCRdb analysed the 5' RACE reads with MiXCR anew, one entry per CDR3 protein. The sample records 50,000 to 70,000 distinct CDR3 sequences, around an eighth being singletons. The CDR3 has 13 amino acids. Germline CDR1 reads SQVTM; CDR2 reads ANQGSEA. The ends were cut back, 3 bases at V and 0 bases at J, with 8 bases in the middle. The source of this sequence is an adult who was a healthcare worker with PCR-confirmed SARS-CoV-2 infection or an uninfected control (not recorded which). Sequencing input: whole blood. This sequence joins TRBV29-1 and TRBJ1-1; no definite D call. In DNA, the CDR3 is TGCAGCGTTGAGCTTCAGATGAACACTGAAGCTTTCTTT. Encoded protein: CSVELQMNTEAFF.